A single sample gave rise to the 25 T cell receptor beta chains below, sequenced in a study of identical twins' blood T cells. TCRdb reprocessed the 5' RACE reads with MiXCR, giving one entry per CDR3 protein. The data show 350,000 to 450,000 distinct CDR3 sequences, around 30% seen once. The sequenced material came from PBMCs. These receptors originate from a woman aged 18 to 55 in good health.

This clonotype was seen a single time. In this CDR3 the conserved last residue, phenylalanine or tryptophan, is missing, so a read error is likely. CDR3 amino acids: CSARDVPGNAYGYTL. CDR3 DNA sequence: TGCAGTGCTAGAGATGTCCCGGGAAACGCCTATGGCTACACCCTC. This chain joins TRBV20-1 and TRBJ1-2; unclear D gene. The CDR3 contains 15 residues. CDR1 DFQATT and CDR2 SNEGSKA come from the germline V gene (reference sequence). Trimming took off 0 bases at V and 4 bases at J, with 15 bases between the two ends.

The rearrangement joins TRBV5-6 to TRBJ2-1, with D tentatively TRBD1 (5 bases). The CDR3 extends over 11 amino acids. In germline, CDR1 is SGHDT, CDR2 YYEEEE. V lost 4 bases to trimming and J lost 11 bases, with 10 bases between them. The CDR3 loop is CASSLRQKQFF. The CDR3 DNA follows: TGTGCCAGCAGCCTTCGACAGAAGCAGTTCTTC.

Regarding this clonotype: One end of the junction fails to match germline, which may point to a read error. The CDR3 DNA follows: TGTGCCATTAGGAAGGACAGGGAAGTTTACGATCAGTACTTC. Its translation is CAIRKDREVYDQYF. The chain links TRBV10-3 to TRBJ2-7, with 8 bases fitting TRBD1. Germline V gene sequence: CDR1 ENHRY, CDR2 SYGVKD. The CDR3 sequence is 14 residues long.

The sample holds a few counts of this clonotype. The chain links TRBV4-2 to TRBJ1-2, with 7 nucleotides matching TRBD1. V shed 0 bases and J 7 bases; nucleotides not matched to a gene: 8. Germline CDR1 is LGHNA and CDR2 is YNFKEQ. This CDR3 region has 15 residues. The CDR3 protein is CASSQDFVDRAGYTF. CDR3 DNA: TGTGCCAGCAGCCAAGATTTCGTTGACAGGGCTGGCTACACCTTC.

The table lists this clonotype with a few counts. Given a much more abundant clone one base away, this may be a read error. The chain joins TRBV6-6 to TRBJ1-3; D remains unclear. CDR1 is MNHNY and CDR2 is SVGAGI in the germline V gene (reference sequence). The length of the CDR3 is 11 residues. CDR3 nucleotide sequence: TGTGCCACCCAGGCGGTTGACACCACATATTTT. Protein product: CATQAVDTTYF.

This clonotype was seen a single time. This chain connects TRBV20-1 to TRBJ1-6; maybe TRBD1 (5 bases). Germline CDR1 and CDR2: DFQATT and SNEGSKA (reference sequence). CDR3 length: 13 residues. The V gene lost 1 base and the J gene lost 10 bases, with 11 bases spanning the gap. DNA for the CDR3: TGCAGTGCTAGAGGTCTGGAGGGGTCACCCCTCCACTTT. Translating it yields CSARGLEGSPLHF.

This clonotype has only a few counts. The chain has TRBV11-2 and TRBJ2-7; 9 bases map to TRBD2. This CDR3 has 15 residues. V gave up 6 bases and J gave up 0 bases; unmatched junction bases: 6. Germline V gene sequence: CDR1 SGHAT, CDR2 FQNNGV. CDR3 region: CASREGLASSYEQYF. CDR3 bases: TGTGCCAGCAGGGAGGGACTAGCTAGCTCCTACGAGCAGTACTTC.

The V gene is TRBV4-2, the J gene TRBJ1-1; D is perhaps TRBD1 (5 bases). Germline values: CDR1 LGHNA, CDR2 YNFKEQ. The CDR3 is 13 amino acids. V lost 8 bases, J lost 3 bases, and 13 bases lay in between. This chain's CDR3 is CASQGARYTEAFF. CDR3 nucleotide sequence: TGTGCCAGCCAAGGGGCGCGGTACACTGAAGCTTTCTTT.

Only a few counts were recorded for this clonotype. The CDR3 sequence: CASSQVPFGTGELFF. The CDR3 bases are TGCGCCAGCAGCCAAGTCCCGTTCGGGACCGGGGAGCTGTTTTTT. The chain joins TRBV4-1 to TRBJ2-2, with D unclear. Looked up from germline, CDR1 is MGHRA and CDR2 is YSYEKL. With 1 base removed from V and 5 bases from J, the gap between germline ends came to 11 bases. The CDR3 has 15 residues.

This clonotype turned up a few times. V is TRBV7-9 and J is TRBJ1-4; D is unresolved. The length of the CDR3 is 17 residues. The germline V gene has CDR1 SEHNR and CDR2 FQNEAQ (reference sequence). The V and J ends lost 6 bases and 2 bases respectively, with 19 bases between them. CDR3 coding DNA: TGTGCCAGCAGTTCTCCCCCGCCCAGGAGGACTAATGAAAAACTGTTTTTT. It encodes CASSSPPPRRTNEKLFF.

This clonotype turned up a few times. The chain joins TRBV5-1 to TRBJ1-4; no clear D gene. The CDR3 is 13 residues long. Trimming pared 5 bases from V and 4 bases from J, leaving 9 bases between. Germline CDR1 SGHRS, CDR2 YFSETQ. CDR3 DNA sequence: TGCGCCAGCAGTATGCAGCTTAATGAAAAACTGTTTTTT. This sequence encodes CASSMQLNEKLFF.

This clonotype was counted many times. The V gene is TRBV28, the J gene TRBJ2-3; D is ambiguous. V dropped 6 bases and J dropped 2 bases, with 9 bases sitting between them. In germline, CDR1 is MDHEN, CDR2 SYDVKM. The CDR3 runs 13 residues. The DNA of the CDR3 is TGTGCCAGCAGCCGCGCAGACACAGATACGCAGTATTTT. Amino acid sequence: CASSRADTDTQYF.

Here the CDR3 reads CASSFVLSQMGYTF. In nucleotides, the CDR3 is TGTGCCAGCAGCTTTGTGCTTTCCCAGATGGGCTACACCTTC. V gene TRBV11-2 combines with J gene TRBJ1-2; no firm D call. Per germline, CDR1 SGHAT and CDR2 FQNNGV. Trimming stripped 3 bases from V and 8 bases from J, with 16 bases between. This CDR3 comprises 14 residues.

This clonotype was counted many times. The chain links TRBV7-2 to TRBJ1-1, with D possibly TRBD1 on 5 matching bases. The CDR3 has 13 residues. V was cut by 3 bases and J by 4 bases, with 9 bases left in between. Germline V gene lookup returns CDR1 SGHTA and CDR2 FQGNSA. CDR3 residues: CASSFVGGTEAFF. The CDR3 DNA reads as TGTGCCAGCAGCTTTGTGGGGGGCACTGAAGCTTTCTTT.

The chain recombines TRBV9 with TRBJ2-1; D not resolved. The CDR3 consists of 12 residues. Germline V gene sequence: CDR1 SGDLS, CDR2 YYNGEE. The germline V and J ends were trimmed by 1 base and 8 bases, with 7 bases remaining between them. The CDR3 is CASSVNLYEQFF. CDR3 sequence (DNA): TGTGCCAGCAGCGTAAACCTGTATGAGCAGTTCTTC.

This clonotype showed up just a few times. The CDR3, as DNA: TGCGCCAGCAGCTTCGACAGACACTATGGCTACACCTTC. Protein: CASSFDRHYGYTF. The chain carries TRBV5-1 and TRBJ1-2, with D perhaps matching TRBD1 (5 bases). The CDR3 extends over 13 amino acids. Trimming cost V 2 bases and J 3 bases, with 8 bases left between them. Germline lookup yields CDR1 SGHRS and CDR2 YFSETQ.

The gene calls are TRBV12-3 or TRBV12-4 and TRBJ2-1; D might be TRBD1 or TRBD2, each matching 5 bases. The CDR3 has 11 residues. V dropped 4 bases and J dropped 14 bases, with 12 bases sitting between them. As DNA, the CDR3 is TGTGCCAGCAGTTCCCGGGACGTGGAGTTCTTC. It translates to CASSSRDVEFF.

A few counts support this clonotype. The chain uses TRBV7-2 and TRBJ2-7, with TRBD1 identical over 9 bases. The CDR3 is 13 residues long. Germline V gene sequence: CDR1 SGHTA, CDR2 FQGNSA. With V trimmed by 3 bases and J by 12 bases, 9 bases remained unmatched. This chain's CDR3 is CASSFQLQGAMYF. The CDR3, as DNA: TGTGCCAGCAGCTTCCAGTTACAGGGGGCGATGTACTTC.

For the CDR3, the DNA is TGTGCCAGCAGCCCCTCCGCAGGGGTCTTAAATGAGCAGTTCTTC. It codes for CASSPSAGVLNEQFF. The chain employs TRBV4-2 and TRBJ2-1, with a possible D match to TRBD1 (6 bases). CDR1 LGHNA and CDR2 YNFKEQ come from the germline V gene. Trimming shortened V by 4 bases and J by 7 bases, and 17 bases separated the two germline ends. The CDR3 totals 15 residues.

The chain is built from TRBV3-1 and TRBJ1-1; 7 bases align to TRBD1. Germline V lookup: CDR1 LGHDT, CDR2 YNNKEL (reference sequence). With V trimmed by 3 bases and J by 1 base, 5 bases remained unmatched. This CDR3 region has 15 residues. The DNA of the CDR3 is TGTGCCAGCAGCCACCGACAGGGAGCGAACACTGAAGCTTTCTTT. It specifies CASSHRQGANTEAFF.

The chain uses TRBV19 and TRBJ2-2; D call uncertain. CDR1 and CDR2 (germline): LNHDA, SQIVND (reference sequence). Deletions cut 1 base from V and 4 bases from J, with 10 bases between. CDR3 size: 15 residues. The CDR3, as DNA: TGTGCCAGTAGTATAGGGATCACGGGCACCGGGGAGCTGTTTTTT. Its translation: CASSIGITGTGELFF.

Concerning this clonotype itself: One end of the junction is discordant with germline, which a read error may explain. This rearrangement joins TRBV6-5 to TRBJ1-5; no clear D gene. This CDR3 region has 12 residues. Germline lookup yields CDR1 MNHEY and CDR2 SVGAGI. The CDR3 loop is CASKSGNKPQHF. Here the CDR3 DNA reads TGTGCCAGCAAATCAGGCAATAAGCCCCAGCATTTT.

V gene TRBV29-1 combines with J gene TRBJ1-2; D not resolved. Trimming cost V 6 bases and J 4 bases, with 15 bases left between them. The germline V gene has CDR1 SQVTM and CDR2 ANQGSEA. This CDR3 spans 13 amino acids. The CDR3 nucleotides are TGCAGCGTACCCCTAAGGGTTCTCTATGGCTACACCTTC. Encoded protein: CSVPLRVLYGYTF.

This clonotype was picked up one time. It may be a read error: a sequence one base away is much more abundant. V gene TRBV7-8 combines with J gene TRBJ1-5; TRBD1 matches 9 bases. There are 13 residues in the CDR3. CDR1 is SGHVS and CDR2 is FQNEAQ in the germline V gene. The CDR3 is CASSWDRDQPHHF. Written as DNA, the CDR3 is TGTGCCAGCAGTTGGGACAGGGATCAGCCCCATCATTTT. Combining the CDR3 with reference TRBV7-8 and TRBJ1-5 gives the whole variable domain GAGVSQSPRYKVAKRGQDVALRCDPISGHVSLFWYQQALGQGPEFLTYFQNEAQLDKSGLPSDRFFAERPEGSVSTLKIQRTQQEDSAVYLCASSWDRDQPHHFGDGTRLSIL.

This clonotype was recorded many times. The genes are TRBV5-4 and TRBJ1-4; no reliable D call. The length of the CDR3 is 13 residues. V gave up 0 bases and J gave up 11 bases, with 11 bases separating them. The germline CDR1 and CDR2 sequences are SGHNT and YYREEE (reference sequence). As DNA, the CDR3 is TGTGCCAGCAGCTTGGAACGCCCCGGGAAACTGTTTTTT. Translation gives CASSLERPGKLFF.